This TCR beta chain was captured in a study of shared clonotypes between healthy human individuals. The CDR3 covers 14 residues. Trimming took 2 bases from V and 0 from J, leaving 6 bases between them. The germline CDR1 and CDR2 sequences are SGDLS and YYNGEE. Study-level results: In a handful of donors, approximately 5% of naive CD4 clonotypes appeared in common.

On this clone: The antigen remains unidentified. The sample contains more than one DNA sequence encoding this CDR3.

Samples underwent the assay at deep level. Sequencing used immunoSEQ multiplex PCR; TCRdb keeps in-frame clones, though not all of them. This sample has fewer than 1.6 million clones; 98% occur once, and the top ten carry about 0.34%. This clonotype was sampled from a young man in good health. Sequenced: naive CD4+ T cells sorted from blood. Subset noted: CD45RA+ positively selected. The V and J genes are TRBV9 and TRBJ1-5; no firm D call. In DNA, the CDR3 is TGTGCCAGCAGCGTGGGTAATAGCAATCAGCCCCAGCATTTT. Its protein product is CASSVGNSNQPQHF.